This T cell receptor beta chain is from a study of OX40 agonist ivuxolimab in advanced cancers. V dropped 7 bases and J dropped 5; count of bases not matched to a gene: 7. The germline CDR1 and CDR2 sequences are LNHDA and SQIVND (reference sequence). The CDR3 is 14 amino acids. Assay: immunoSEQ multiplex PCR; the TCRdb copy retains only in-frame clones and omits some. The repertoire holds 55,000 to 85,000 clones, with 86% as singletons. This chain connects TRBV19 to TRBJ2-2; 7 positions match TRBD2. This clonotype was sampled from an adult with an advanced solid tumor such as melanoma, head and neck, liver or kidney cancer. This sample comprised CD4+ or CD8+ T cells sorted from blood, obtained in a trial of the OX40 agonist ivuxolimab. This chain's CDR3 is CASITIGGTGELFF. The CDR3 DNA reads TGTGCCAGTATCACAATCGGGGGGACCGGGGAGCTGTTTTTT. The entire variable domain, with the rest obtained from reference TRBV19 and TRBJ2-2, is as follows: DGGITQSPKYLFRKEGQNVTLSCEQNLNHDAMYWYRQDPGQGLRLIYYSQIVNDFQKGDIAEGYSVSREKKESFPLTVTSAQKNPTAFYLCASITIGGTGELFFGEGSRLTVL.